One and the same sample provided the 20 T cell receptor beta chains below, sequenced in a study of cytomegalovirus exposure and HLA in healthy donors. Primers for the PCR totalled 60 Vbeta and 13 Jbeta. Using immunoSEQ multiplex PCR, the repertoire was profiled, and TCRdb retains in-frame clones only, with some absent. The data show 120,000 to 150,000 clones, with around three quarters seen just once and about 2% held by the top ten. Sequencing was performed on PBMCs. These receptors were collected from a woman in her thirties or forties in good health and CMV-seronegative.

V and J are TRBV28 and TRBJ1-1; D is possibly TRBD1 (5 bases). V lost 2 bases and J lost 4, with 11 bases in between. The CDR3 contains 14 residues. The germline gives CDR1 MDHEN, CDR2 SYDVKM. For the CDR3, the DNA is TGTGCCAGCAGTTTAGCCAGGGTAGGCACTGAAGCTTTCTTT. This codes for CASSLARVGTEAFF. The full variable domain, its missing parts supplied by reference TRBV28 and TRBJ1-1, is DVKVTQSSRYLVKRTGEKVFLECVQDMDHENMFWYRQDPGLGLRLIYFSYDVKMKEKGDIPEGYSVSREKKERFSLILESASTNQTSMYLCASSLARVGTEAFFGQGTRLTVV.

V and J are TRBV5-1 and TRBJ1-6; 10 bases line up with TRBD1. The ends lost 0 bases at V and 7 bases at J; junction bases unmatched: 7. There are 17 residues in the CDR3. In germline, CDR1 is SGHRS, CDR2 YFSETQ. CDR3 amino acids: CASSLAVGTGENSPLHF. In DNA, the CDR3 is TGCGCCAGCAGCTTGGCGGTTGGGACAGGGGAAAATTCACCCCTCCACTTT.

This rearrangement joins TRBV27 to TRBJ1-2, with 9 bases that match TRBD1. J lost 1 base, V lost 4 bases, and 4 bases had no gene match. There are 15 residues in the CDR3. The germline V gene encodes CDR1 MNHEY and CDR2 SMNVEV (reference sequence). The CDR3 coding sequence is TGTGCCAGCAGTTACGGGACAGGGCTTAACTATGGCTACACCTTC. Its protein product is CASSYGTGLNYGYTF.

The CDR3 DNA reads as TGCAGCGTGAGAGAGTACAATGAGCAGTTCTTC. This gives the protein CSVREYNEQFF. This sequence joins TRBV29-1 and TRBJ2-1; D is uncertain. This CDR3 is 11 amino acids long. CDR1 SQVTM and CDR2 ANQGSEA come from the germline V gene. V was trimmed by 6 bases and J by 4 bases, leaving 7 bases between them.

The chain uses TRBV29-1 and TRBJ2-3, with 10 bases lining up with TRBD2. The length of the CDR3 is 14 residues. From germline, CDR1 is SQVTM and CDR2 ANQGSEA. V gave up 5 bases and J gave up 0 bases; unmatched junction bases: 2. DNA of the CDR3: TGCAGCGTTTCAGCGGGGGGGAGCACAGATACGCAGTATTTT. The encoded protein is CSVSAGGSTDTQYF.

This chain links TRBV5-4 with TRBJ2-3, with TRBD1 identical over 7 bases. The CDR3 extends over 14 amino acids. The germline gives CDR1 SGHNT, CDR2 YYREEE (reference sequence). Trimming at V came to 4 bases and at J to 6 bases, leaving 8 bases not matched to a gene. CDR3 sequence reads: CASSTGTELDTQYF. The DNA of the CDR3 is TGTGCCAGCAGCACCGGGACAGAACTCGATACGCAGTATTTT.

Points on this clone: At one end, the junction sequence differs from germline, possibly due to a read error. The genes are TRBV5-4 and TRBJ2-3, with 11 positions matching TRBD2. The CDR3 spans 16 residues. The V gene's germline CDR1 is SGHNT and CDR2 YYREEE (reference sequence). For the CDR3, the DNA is TGTGTCAGCAGCCTACTACTAGCGGGGGGCACAGATACGCAGTATTTT. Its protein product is CVSSLLLAGGTDTQYF.

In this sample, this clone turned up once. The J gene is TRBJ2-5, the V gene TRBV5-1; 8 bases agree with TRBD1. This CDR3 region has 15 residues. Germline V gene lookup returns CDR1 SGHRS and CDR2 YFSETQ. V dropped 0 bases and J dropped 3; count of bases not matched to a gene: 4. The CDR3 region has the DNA TGCGCCAGCAGCTTGGTATGGACAGGGAAAGAGACCCAGTACTTC. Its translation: CASSLVWTGKETQYF.

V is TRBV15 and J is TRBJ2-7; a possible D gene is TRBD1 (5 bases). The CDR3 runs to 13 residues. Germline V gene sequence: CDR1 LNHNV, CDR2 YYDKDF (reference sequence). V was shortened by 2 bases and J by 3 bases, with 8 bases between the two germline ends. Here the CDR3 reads CATSRPDSYEQYF. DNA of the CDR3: TGTGCCACCAGCAGACCTGACAGCTACGAGCAGTACTTC.

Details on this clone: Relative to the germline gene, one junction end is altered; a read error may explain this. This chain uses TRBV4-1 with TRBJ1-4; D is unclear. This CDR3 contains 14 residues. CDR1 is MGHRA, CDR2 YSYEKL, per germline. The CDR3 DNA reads TGCGCCAGCAGCCAAGGAAGCCCTATCGGGAATGCAGTTTTT. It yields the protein CASSQGSPIGNAVF.

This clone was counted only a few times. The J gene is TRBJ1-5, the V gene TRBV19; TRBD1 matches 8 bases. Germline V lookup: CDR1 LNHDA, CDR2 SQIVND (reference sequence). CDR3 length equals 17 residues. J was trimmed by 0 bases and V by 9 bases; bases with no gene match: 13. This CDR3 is CASLDRTGLYSNQPQHF. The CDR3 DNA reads TGTGCCAGCCTGGACCGGACAGGGCTCTATAGCAATCAGCCCCAGCATTTT.

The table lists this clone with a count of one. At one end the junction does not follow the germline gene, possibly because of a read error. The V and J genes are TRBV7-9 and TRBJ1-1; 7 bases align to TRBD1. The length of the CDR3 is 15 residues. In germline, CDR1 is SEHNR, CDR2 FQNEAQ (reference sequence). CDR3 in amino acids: CSSSSSFRGVGVAFF. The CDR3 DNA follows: TGTTCCAGCAGCTCCTCGTTCAGGGGGGTGGGGGTTGCTTTCTTT.

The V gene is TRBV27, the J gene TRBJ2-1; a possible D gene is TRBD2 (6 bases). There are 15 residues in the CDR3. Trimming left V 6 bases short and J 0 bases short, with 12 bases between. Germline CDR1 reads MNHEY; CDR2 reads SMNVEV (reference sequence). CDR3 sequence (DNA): TGTGCCAGCAGCCGGGGGTTCAGCTCCTACAATGAGCAGTTCTTC. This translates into CASSRGFSSYNEQFF.

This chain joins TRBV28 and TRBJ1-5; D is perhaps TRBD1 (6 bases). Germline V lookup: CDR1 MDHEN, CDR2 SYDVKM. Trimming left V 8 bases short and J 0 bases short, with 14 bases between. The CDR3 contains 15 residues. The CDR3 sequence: CASQNQGYSNQPQHF. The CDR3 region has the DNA TGTGCCAGCCAAAACCAGGGGTATAGCAATCAGCCCCAGCATTTT.

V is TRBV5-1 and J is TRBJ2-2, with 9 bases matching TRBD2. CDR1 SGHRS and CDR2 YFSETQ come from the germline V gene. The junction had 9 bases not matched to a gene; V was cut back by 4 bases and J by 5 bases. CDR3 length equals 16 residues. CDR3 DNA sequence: TGCGCCAGCAGCCCTAGCGGGATCCCCGGGACCGGGGAGCTGTTTTTT. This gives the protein CASSPSGIPGTGELFF. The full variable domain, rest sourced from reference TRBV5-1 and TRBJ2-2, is KAGVTQTPRYLIKTRGQQVTLSCSPISGHRSVSWYQQTPGQGLQFLFEYFSETQRNKGNFPGRFSGRQFSNSRSEMNVSTLELGDSALYLCASSPSGIPGTGELFFGEGSRLTVL.

CDR3 nucleotides: TGTGCCAGCAGTTTAAGGGGCCAGTCCACCTCCTACGAGCAGTACTTC. Amino acid sequence: CASSLRGQSTSYEQYF. J is TRBJ2-7 and V is TRBV27; D might be TRBD1 (5 bases). Germline values: CDR1 MNHEY, CDR2 SMNVEV (reference sequence). This CDR3 contains 16 residues. V lost 2 bases to trimming and J lost 0 bases, with 14 bases between them.

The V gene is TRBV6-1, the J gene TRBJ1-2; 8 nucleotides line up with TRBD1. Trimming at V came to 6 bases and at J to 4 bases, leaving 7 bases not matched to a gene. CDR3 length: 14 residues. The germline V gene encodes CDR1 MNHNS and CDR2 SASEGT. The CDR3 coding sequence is TGTGCCAGCAGGGAATTAGACAGGGGCTATGGCTACACCTTC. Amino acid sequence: CASRELDRGYGYTF.

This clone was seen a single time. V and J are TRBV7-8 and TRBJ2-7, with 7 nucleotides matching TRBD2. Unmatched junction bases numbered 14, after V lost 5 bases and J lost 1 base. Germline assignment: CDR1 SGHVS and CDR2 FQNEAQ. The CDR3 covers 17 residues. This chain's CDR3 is CASSISGGLADSYEQYF. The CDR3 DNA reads TGTGCCAGCAGCATATCGGGTGGTCTAGCGGATTCCTACGAGCAGTACTTC. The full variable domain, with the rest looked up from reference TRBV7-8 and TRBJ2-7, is GAGVSQSPRYKVAKRGQDVALRCDPISGHVSLFWYQQALGQGPEFLTYFQNEAQLDKSGLPSDRFFAERPEGSVSTLKIQRTQQEDSAVYLCASSISGGLADSYEQYFGPGTRLTVT.

The CDR3 loop is CASSAPHPGGYEQYF. DNA for the CDR3: TGTGCCAGCAGCGCCCCCCACCCAGGGGGCTACGAGCAGTACTTC. The rearrangement uses TRBV7-9 and TRBJ2-7; 7 bases map to TRBD1. The V and J ends lost 5 bases and 3 bases, in that order; junction bases with no gene match: 10. The CDR3 loop spans 15 amino acids. Germline V gene data show CDR1 as SEHNR and CDR2 as FQNEAQ (reference sequence).

The CDR3 loop reads CASSETEEPNQPQHF. The CDR3 DNA reads as TGTGCCAGCAGTGAAACTGAGGAGCCAAATCAGCCCCAGCATTTT. V and J are TRBV2 and TRBJ1-5; D is ambiguous. This CDR3 has 15 residues. Trimming stripped 2 bases from V and 4 bases from J, with 12 bases between. CDR1 SNHLY and CDR2 FYNNEI come from the germline V gene.